Below, one T cell receptor beta chain is given with its context. Each of the donors was a healthy adult who was HIV-negative and had not had a recent acute infection or vaccination. The sample originates from a study of shared clonotypes between healthy human individuals. The V end lost 0 bases, the J end lost 0 bases, and 6 bases lay between the germline ends. CDR1 is SGHNT, CDR2 YYREEE, per germline (reference sequence). CDR3 length: 14 amino acids. Replicate PCRs run on sorted subsets employed approximately 0.2 ug DNA, 30,000 to 35,000 T cell genomes. Original analysis: ImmunoSEQ supplied junction-only sequences lacking quality scores, so filtering was different. Method: immunoSEQ multiplex PCR; TCRdb's copy keeps in-frame clones and lacks some. The V and J calls and the clone size are those of that table, but D and trimming were determined from the DNA. The table includes about 680,000 clones, 74% detected once.

This chain links TRBV5-4 with TRBJ1-1; D gene uncertain. This receptor was identified in a woman in her thirties in good health. Input material: memory CD4+ T cells sorted from blood. The sample's subset: CD45RA-negative fraction. CDR3: CASSLVAVNTEAFF. The DNA for the CDR3 is TGTGCCAGCAGCTTGGTTGCGGTGAACACTGAAGCTTTCTTT.